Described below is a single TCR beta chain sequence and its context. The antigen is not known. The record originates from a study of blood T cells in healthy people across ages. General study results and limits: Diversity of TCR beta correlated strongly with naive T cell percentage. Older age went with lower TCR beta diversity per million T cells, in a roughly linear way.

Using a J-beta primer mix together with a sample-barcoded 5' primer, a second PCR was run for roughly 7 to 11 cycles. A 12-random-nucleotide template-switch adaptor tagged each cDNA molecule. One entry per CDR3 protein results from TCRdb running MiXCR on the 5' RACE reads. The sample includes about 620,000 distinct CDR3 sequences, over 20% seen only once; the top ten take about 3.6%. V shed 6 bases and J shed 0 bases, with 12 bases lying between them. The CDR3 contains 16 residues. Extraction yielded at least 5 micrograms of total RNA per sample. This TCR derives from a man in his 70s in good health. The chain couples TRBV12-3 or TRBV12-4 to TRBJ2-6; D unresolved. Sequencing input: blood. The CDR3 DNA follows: TGTGCCAGCAGCCGCGGACGTACCTCTGGGGCCAACGTCCTGACTTTC. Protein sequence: CASSRGRTSGANVLTF.